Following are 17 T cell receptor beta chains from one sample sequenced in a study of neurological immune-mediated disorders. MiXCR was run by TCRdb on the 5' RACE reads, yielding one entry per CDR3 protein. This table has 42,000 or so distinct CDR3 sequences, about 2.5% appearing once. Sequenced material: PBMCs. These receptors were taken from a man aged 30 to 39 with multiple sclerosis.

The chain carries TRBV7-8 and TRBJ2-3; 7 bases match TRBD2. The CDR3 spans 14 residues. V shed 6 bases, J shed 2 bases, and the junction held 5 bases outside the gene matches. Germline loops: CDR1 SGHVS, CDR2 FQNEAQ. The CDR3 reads CASRAGLNTDTQYF. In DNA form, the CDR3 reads TGTGCCAGCAGGGCGGGACTAAACACAGATACGCAGTATTTT.

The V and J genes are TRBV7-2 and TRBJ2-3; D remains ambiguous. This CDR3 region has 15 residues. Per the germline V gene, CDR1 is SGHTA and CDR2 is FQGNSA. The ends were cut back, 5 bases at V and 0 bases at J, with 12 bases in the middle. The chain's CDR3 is CASSGRDLSTDTQYF. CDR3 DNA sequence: TGTGCCAGCAGCGGCCGCGACTTAAGCACAGATACGCAGTATTTT. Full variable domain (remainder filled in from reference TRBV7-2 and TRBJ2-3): GAGVSQSPSNKVTEKGKDVELRCDPISGHTALYWYRQSLGQGLEFLIYFQGNSAPDKSGLPSDRFSAERTGGSVSTLTIQRTQQEDSAVYLCASSGRDLSTDTQYFGPGTRLTVL.

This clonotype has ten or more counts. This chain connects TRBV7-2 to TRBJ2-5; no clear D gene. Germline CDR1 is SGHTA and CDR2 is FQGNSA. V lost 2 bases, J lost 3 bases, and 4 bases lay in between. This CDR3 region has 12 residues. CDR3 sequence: CASSLREETQYF. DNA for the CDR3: TGTGCCAGCAGCTTAAGGGAAGAGACCCAGTACTTC.

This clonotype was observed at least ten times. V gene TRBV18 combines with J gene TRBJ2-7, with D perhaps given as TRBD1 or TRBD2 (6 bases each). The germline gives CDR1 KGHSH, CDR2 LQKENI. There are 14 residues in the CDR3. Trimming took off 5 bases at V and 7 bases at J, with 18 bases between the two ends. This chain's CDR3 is CASSNPPGAREQYF. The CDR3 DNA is TGTGCCAGCTCAAACCCCCCGGGGGCGCGAGAGCAGTACTTC.

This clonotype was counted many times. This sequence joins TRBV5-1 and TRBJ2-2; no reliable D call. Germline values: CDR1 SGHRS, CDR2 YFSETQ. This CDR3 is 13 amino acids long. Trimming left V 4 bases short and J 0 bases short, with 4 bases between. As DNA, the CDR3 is TGCGCCAGCAGCGTGACGAACACCGGGGAGCTGTTTTTT. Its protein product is CASSVTNTGELFF.

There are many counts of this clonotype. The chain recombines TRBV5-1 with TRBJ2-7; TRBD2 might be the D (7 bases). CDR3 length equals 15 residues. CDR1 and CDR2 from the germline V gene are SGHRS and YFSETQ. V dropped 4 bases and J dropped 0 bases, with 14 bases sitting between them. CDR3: CASSPDGGASYEQYF. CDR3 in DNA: TGCGCCAGCAGCCCGGATGGGGGGGCCTCCTACGAGCAGTACTTC.

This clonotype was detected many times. CDR3 loop: CSAKRDYYEQYF. The CDR3 DNA reads TGCAGTGCTAAAAGGGACTACTACGAGCAGTACTTC. V is TRBV20-1 and J is TRBJ2-7, with 7 bases that match TRBD2. Unmatched junction bases numbered 3, after V lost 4 bases and J lost 3 bases. CDR1 and CDR2 from the germline V gene are DFQATT and SNEGSKA (reference sequence). The CDR3 consists of 12 residues.

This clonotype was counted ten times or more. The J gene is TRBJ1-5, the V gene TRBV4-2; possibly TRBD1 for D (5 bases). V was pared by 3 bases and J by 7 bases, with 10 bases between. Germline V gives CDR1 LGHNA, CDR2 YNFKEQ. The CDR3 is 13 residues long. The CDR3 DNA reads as TGTGCCAGCAGCCAGGGGGGACGGCAGCCCCAGCATTTT. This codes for CASSQGGRQPQHF.

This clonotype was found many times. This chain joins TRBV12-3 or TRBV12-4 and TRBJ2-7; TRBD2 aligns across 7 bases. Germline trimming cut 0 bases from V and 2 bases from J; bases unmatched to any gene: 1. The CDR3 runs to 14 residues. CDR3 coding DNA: TGTGCCAGCAGTTTAGCGGGAGGGCCCTACGAGCAGTACTTC. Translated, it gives CASSLAGGPYEQYF.

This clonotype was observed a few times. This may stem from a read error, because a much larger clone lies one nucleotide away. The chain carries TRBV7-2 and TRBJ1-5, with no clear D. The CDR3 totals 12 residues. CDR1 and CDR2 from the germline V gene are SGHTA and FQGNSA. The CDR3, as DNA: TGTGCCAGCAGCTTAGGTTTCCAGCACCAGCATTTT. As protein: CASSLGFQHQHF.

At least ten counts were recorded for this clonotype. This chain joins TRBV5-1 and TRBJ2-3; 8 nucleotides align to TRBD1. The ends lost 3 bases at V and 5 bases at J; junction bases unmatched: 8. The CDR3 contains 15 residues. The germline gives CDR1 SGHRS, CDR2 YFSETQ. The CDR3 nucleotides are TGCGCCAGCAGCTCGCCGGGACAGGACCTAGATACGCAGTATTTT. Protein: CASSSPGQDLDTQYF.

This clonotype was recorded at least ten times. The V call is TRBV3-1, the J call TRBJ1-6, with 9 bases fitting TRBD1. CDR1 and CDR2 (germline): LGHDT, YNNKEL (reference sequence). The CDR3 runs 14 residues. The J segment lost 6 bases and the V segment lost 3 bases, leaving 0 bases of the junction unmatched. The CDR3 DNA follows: TGTGCCAGCAGCCAGGACAGGGGTAATTCACCCCTCCACTTT. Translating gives CASSQDRGNSPLHF.

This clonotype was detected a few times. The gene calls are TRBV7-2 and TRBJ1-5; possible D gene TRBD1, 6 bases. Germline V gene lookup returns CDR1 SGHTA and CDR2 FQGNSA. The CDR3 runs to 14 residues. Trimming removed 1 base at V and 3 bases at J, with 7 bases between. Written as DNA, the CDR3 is TGTGCCAGCAGCTTAGGGACAGTCAATCAGCCCCAGCATTTT. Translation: CASSLGTVNQPQHF.

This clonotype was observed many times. The CDR3 region has the DNA TGTGCCAGCAGTTTACCTTGGACTTTTAGGGGTGAGCAGTTCTTC. Residues: CASSLPWTFRGEQFF. The J gene is TRBJ2-1, the V gene TRBV28; tentatively, D is TRBD1 or TRBD2 (5 bases each). V lost 2 bases and J 9 bases, leaving 17 bases between the germline ends. Germline loops: CDR1 MDHEN, CDR2 SYDVKM. This CDR3 is built from 15 residues.

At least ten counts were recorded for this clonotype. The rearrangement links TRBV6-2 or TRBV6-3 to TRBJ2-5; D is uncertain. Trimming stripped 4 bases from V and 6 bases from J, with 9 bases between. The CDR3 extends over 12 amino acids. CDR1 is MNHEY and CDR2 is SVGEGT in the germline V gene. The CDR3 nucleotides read TGTGCCAGCAGTTTTCTGGCGAAGACCCAGTACTTC. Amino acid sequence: CASSFLAKTQYF.

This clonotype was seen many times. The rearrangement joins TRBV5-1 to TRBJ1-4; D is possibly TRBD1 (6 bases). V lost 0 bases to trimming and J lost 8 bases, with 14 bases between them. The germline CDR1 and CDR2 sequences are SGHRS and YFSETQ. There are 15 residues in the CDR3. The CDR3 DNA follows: TGCGCCAGCAGCTTGGTAGGCAGGGACACGGAAAAACTGTTTTTT. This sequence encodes CASSLVGRDTEKLFF.

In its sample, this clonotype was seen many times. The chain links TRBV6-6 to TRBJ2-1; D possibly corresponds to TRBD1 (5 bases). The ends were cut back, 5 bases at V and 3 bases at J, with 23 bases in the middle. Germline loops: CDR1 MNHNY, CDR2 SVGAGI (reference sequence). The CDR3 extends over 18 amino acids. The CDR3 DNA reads TGTGCCAGCAGTCAACCCACAGGACGGAGCATCTTCTACAATGAGCAGTTCTTC. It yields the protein CASSQPTGRSIFYNEQFF.